Below are 25 T cell receptor beta chains sequenced from a single sample in a study of T cell responses to AZD1222 COVID-19 vaccine. TCRdb's table, derived via immunoSEQ multiplex PCR, lists solely in-frame clones and lacks some. The sample shows some 170,000 clones, 90% of them seen only once. Source: peripheral blood, taken 28 days after the second dose of the MenACWY control vaccine. The receptor set was obtained from an adult who received the MenACWY meningococcal vaccine as a control.

The chain carries TRBV10-2 and TRBJ2-3, with D uncertain. The CDR3 totals 12 residues. Germline assignment: CDR1 WSHSY and CDR2 SAAADI. V shed 8 bases and J shed 0 bases, with 6 bases lying between them. CDR3 sequence: CASGGSTDTQYF. The CDR3 bases are TGCGCCAGCGGCGGAAGCACAGATACGCAGTATTTT.

This chain joins TRBV2 and TRBJ2-2; D perhaps matches TRBD1 (5 bases). CDR1 is SNHLY, CDR2 FYNNEI, per germline. The CDR3 totals 14 residues. Trimming left V 5 bases short and J 0 bases short, with 7 bases between. The CDR3 loop is CASSRTPNTGELFF. The CDR3 DNA is TGTGCCAGCAGTCGGACACCGAACACCGGGGAGCTGTTTTTT.

CDR3 sequence (DNA): TGCGCCAGCAGCCTAAGACGTGAACATGGCTACACCTTC. This gives the protein CASSLRREHGYTF. The chain joins TRBV5-1 to TRBJ1-2, with no clear D. This CDR3 region has 13 residues. Germline CDR1 and CDR2: SGHRS and YFSETQ. The V end was cut by 4 bases, the J end by 6 bases, with 13 bases between.

The J gene is TRBJ1-2, the V gene TRBV7-2, with TRBD1 matching over 10 bases. CDR1 is SGHTA, CDR2 FQGNSA, per germline. The CDR3 runs to 15 residues. Trimming at V came to 1 base and at J to 7 bases, leaving 6 bases not matched to a gene. The CDR3 DNA is TGTGCCAGCAGCTTAGGACAGGGGGCGAGAGGTGGCTACACCTTC. Protein sequence: CASSLGQGARGGYTF.

This chain uses TRBV24-1 with TRBJ1-1, with a possible D match to TRBD1 (5 bases). V lost 3 bases and J lost 3, with 16 bases in between. Germline V lookup: CDR1 KGHDR, CDR2 SFDVKD. The length of the CDR3 is 16 residues. CDR3 coding DNA: TGTGCCACCAGTGATGACGGAAAGGGAGGGGACACTGAAGCTTTCTTT. Its protein is CATSDDGKGGDTEAFF.

This chain uses TRBV2 with TRBJ1-6, with D maybe TRBD1 (6 bases). CDR1 is SNHLY and CDR2 is FYNNEI in the germline V gene. Between the trimmed V and J ends, which lost 6 bases and 7 bases, there was a span of 19 bases. The length of the CDR3 is 16 residues. DNA of the CDR3: TGTGCCAGCAGCGAAAACCCGGGACAACCAAATTCACCCCTCCACTTT. Translated, it gives CASSENPGQPNSPLHF. Full variable domain (remainder filled in from reference TRBV2 and TRBJ1-6): EPEVTQTPSHQVTQMGQEVILRCVPISNHLYFYWYRQILGQKVEFLVSFYNNEISEKSEIFDDQFSVERPDGSNFTLKIRSTKLEDSAMYFCASSENPGQPNSPLHFGNGTRLTVT.

The chain links TRBV19 to TRBJ1-1, with D possibly being TRBD1 (6 bases). Germline V gene lookup returns CDR1 LNHDA and CDR2 SQIVND (reference sequence). The CDR3 runs to 13 residues. Trimming pared 5 bases from V and 2 bases from J, leaving 9 bases between. This CDR3 is CASSSQGNTEAFF. CDR3 DNA: TGTGCCAGTAGTTCACAGGGTAACACTGAAGCTTTCTTT.

The chain combines TRBV23-1 with TRBJ1-3, with D unclear. TRBV23-1 is an ORF; its function is uncertain. Trimming pared 4 bases from V and 1 base from J, leaving 5 bases between. The CDR3 runs 13 residues. The CDR3 DNA is TGCGCCAGCAGTCGAAATTCTGGAAACACCATATATTTT. Amino acid sequence: CASSRNSGNTIYF.

This rearrangement joins TRBV3-1 (or the pseudogene TRBV3-2) to TRBJ2-3; D is undetermined. Germline assignment: CDR1 LGHDT and CDR2 YNNKEL (reference sequence). The ends were cut back, 1 base at V and 3 bases at J, with 17 bases in the middle. CDR3 length: 17 residues. CDR3 region: CASSQGEEIPTTDTQYF. In nucleotides, the CDR3 is TGTGCCAGCAGCCAAGGGGAAGAGATCCCGACAACAGATACGCAGTATTTT.

V and J are TRBV10-1 and TRBJ2-3; 11 bases fit TRBD1. The CDR3 has 13 amino acids. Germline assignment: CDR1 WNHNN and CDR2 SYGVQD (reference sequence). The trim removed 8 bases at V and 3 bases at J, leaving 1 base unmatched. For the CDR3, the DNA is TGCGCCAGCGGACAGGGGGCGACAGATACGCAGTATTTT. Translated, it gives CASGQGATDTQYF.

The chain couples TRBV28 to TRBJ2-7; unclear D gene. Trimming stripped 1 base from V and 0 bases from J, with 13 bases between. The CDR3 has 16 residues. Germline V gives CDR1 MDHEN, CDR2 SYDVKM. The CDR3 region has the DNA TGTGCCAGCAGTTTATTCACCGTCCTCTCCTCCTACGAGCAGTACTTC. Protein: CASSLFTVLSSYEQYF.

The V call is TRBV30, the J call TRBJ1-6; no firm D call. The CDR3 has 14 amino acids. V dropped 4 bases and J dropped 9 bases, with 16 bases sitting between them. CDR1 is GTSNPN, CDR2 SVGIG, per germline (reference sequence). The CDR3 region has the DNA TGTGCCTGGACGTTGGAGGTGCGGGGTTCACCCCTCCACTTT. Translation gives CAWTLEVRGSPLHF.

The V call is TRBV11-2, the J call TRBJ1-1; D remains ambiguous. V was shortened by 5 bases and J by 5 bases, with 12 bases between the two germline ends. The CDR3 runs 13 residues. The germline gives CDR1 SGHAT, CDR2 FQNNGV. CDR3 sequence (DNA): TGTGCCAGCAGCCCCCAGCGCAGGACTGAAGCTTTCTTT. Translating it yields CASSPQRRTEAFF.

In nucleotides, the CDR3 is TGTGCCAGTAGTAGACTGCATGAGCAGTTCTTC. Translated, it gives CASSRLHEQFF. The J gene is TRBJ2-1, the V gene TRBV19; no definite D call. Deletions cut 4 bases from V and 8 bases from J, with 6 bases between. This CDR3 has 11 amino acids. Germline CDR1 reads LNHDA; CDR2 reads SQIVND (reference sequence).

The chain carries TRBV19 and TRBJ1-3; D is perhaps TRBD1 (5 bases). The CDR3 is 14 amino acids. Germline CDR1 and CDR2: LNHDA and SQIVND (reference sequence). Between the trimmed V and J ends, which lost 8 bases and 0 bases, there was a span of 11 bases. The CDR3 spells CASLQDFSGNTIYF. In DNA, the CDR3 is TGTGCCAGTCTACAGGACTTCTCTGGAAACACCATATATTTT.

The chain carries TRBV3-1 (or the pseudogene TRBV3-2) and TRBJ2-7; D call uncertain. The germline V gene encodes CDR1 LGHDT and CDR2 YNNKEL (reference sequence). This CDR3 contains 12 residues. The V end was cut by 4 bases, the J end by 6 bases, with 10 bases between. Here the CDR3 reads CASSLINAEQYF. CDR3 DNA: TGTGCCAGCAGCCTGATAAACGCCGAGCAGTACTTC.

The chain carries TRBV7-2 and TRBJ1-5, with 9 bases identical to TRBD1. Looked up from germline, CDR1 is SGHTA and CDR2 is FQGNSA. The CDR3 spans 15 residues. V trimming: 1 base; J trimming: 4 bases; junction bases outside the gene matches: 2. This CDR3 is CASSLVGQGNQPQHF. For the CDR3, the DNA is TGTGCCAGCAGCTTAGTAGGACAGGGGAATCAGCCCCAGCATTTT. Together with reference TRBV7-2 and TRBJ1-5, the CDR3 gives the full variable domain: GAGVSQSPSNKVTEKGKDVELRCDPISGHTALYWYRQSLGQGLEFLIYFQGNSAPDKSGLPSDRFSAERTGGSVSTLTIQRTQQEDSAVYLCASSLVGQGNQPQHFGDGTRLSIL.

The chain links TRBV10-3 to TRBJ2-3, with unresolved D. Germline CDR1 reads ENHRY; CDR2 reads SYGVKD. There are 15 residues in the CDR3. Trimming took 6 bases from V and 0 from J, leaving 13 bases between them. CDR3 residues: CAIRLGEASTDTQYF. The CDR3 coding sequence is TGTGCCATCAGGCTAGGAGAGGCTAGCACAGATACGCAGTATTTT.

The J gene is TRBJ2-3, the V gene TRBV7-9; 10 positions match TRBD2. V gave up 7 bases and J gave up 4 bases; unmatched junction bases: 11. Germline V gene sequence: CDR1 SEHNR, CDR2 FQNEAQ (reference sequence). The CDR3 spans 16 residues. The CDR3 here is CASNSAQREGPDTQYF. The CDR3 coding sequence is TGTGCCAGCAATTCAGCCCAGCGGGAGGGCCCAGATACGCAGTATTTT.

This chain links TRBV4-3 with TRBJ2-2; D uncertain. Germline CDR1 reads LGHNA; CDR2 reads YSLEER. The CDR3 covers 16 residues. V lost 1 base and J 4 bases, leaving 13 bases between the germline ends. The CDR3 loop is CASSQGAQESTGELFF. CDR3 nucleotide sequence: TGCGCCAGCAGCCAAGGGGCCCAAGAATCCACCGGGGAGCTGTTTTTT.

The chain carries TRBV27 and TRBJ2-7; 9 bases fit TRBD2. Germline loops: CDR1 MNHEY, CDR2 SMNVEV (reference sequence). The junction had 4 bases not matched to a gene; V was cut back by 6 bases and J by 1 base. The CDR3 is made up of 14 amino acids. The CDR3 loop is CASSRAGGSYEQYF. CDR3 DNA: TGTGCCAGCAGCAGAGCGGGGGGATCCTACGAGCAGTACTTC.

The chain has TRBV5-1 and TRBJ2-2; the match to TRBD1 covers 8 bases. The CDR3 runs to 15 residues. The trim removed 4 bases at V and 7 bases at J, leaving 9 bases unmatched. Germline CDR1 and CDR2: SGHRS and YFSETQ. The CDR3 DNA reads TGCGCCAGCAGCCAAGGACAGGGAAAAAGCGGGGAGCTGTTTTTT. Translation: CASSQGQGKSGELFF.

V is TRBV29-1 and J is TRBJ2-7; D assignment may be TRBD1 or TRBD2 (5 bases each). V gave up 6 bases and J gave up 4 bases, with 16 bases separating them. The CDR3 has 13 amino acids. The germline V gene encodes CDR1 SQVTM and CDR2 ANQGSEA. CDR3 nucleotide sequence: TGCAGCGTCCTCAGGGACCGAGAATACGAGCAGTACTTC. The encoded protein is CSVLRDREYEQYF.

This clone was observed once. V and J are TRBV3-1 (or the pseudogene TRBV3-2) and TRBJ2-7; D is perhaps TRBD1 or TRBD2 (6 bases each). Deletions cut 7 bases from V and 7 bases from J, with 26 bases between. CDR1 is LGHDT, CDR2 YNNKEL, per germline (reference sequence). The CDR3 has 16 amino acids. Written as DNA, the CDR3 is TGTGCCAGCACTAGGGAAGGGGGAGGCCCTGCAAGGGAGCAGTACTTC. It translates to CASTREGGGPAREQYF.

The chain recombines TRBV10-3 with TRBJ1-3; possibly TRBD1 for D (5 bases). This CDR3 has 13 amino acids. Deletions cut 10 bases from V and 0 bases from J, with 10 bases between. Germline CDR1 is ENHRY and CDR2 is SYGVKD. The CDR3 loop is CATGLHSGNTIYF. For the CDR3, the DNA is TGTGCCACGGGACTACACTCTGGAAACACCATATATTTT.